Listed here are 27 T cell receptor beta chains from one sample, sequenced in a study of blood T cell repertoires in COVID-19. Generated by immunoSEQ multiplex PCR, the TCRdb table keeps only in-frame clones and is missing some. The sample consists of tens of thousands of clones, 89% of them appearing once. The sample comprised peripheral blood. The receptor set was obtained from a man aged 50 or older with acute or convalescent COVID-19.

This clone was counted a few times. The CDR3 coding sequence is TGTGCCAGCAGTTATACGGGAGGGGCTAATGAAAAACTGTTTTTT. Its protein is CASSYTGGANEKLFF. The chain employs TRBV6-6 and TRBJ1-4; perhaps TRBD1 as D (5 bases). The germline V gene has CDR1 MNHNY and CDR2 SVGAGI (reference sequence). The CDR3 loop spans 15 amino acids. V shed 3 bases and J shed 3 bases, with 11 bases lying between them.

The chain combines TRBV18 with TRBJ2-7; D is unclear. Germline CDR1 KGHSH, CDR2 LQKENI. The CDR3 is made up of 12 amino acids. V was pared by 3 bases and J by 3 bases, with 6 bases between. CDR3 in DNA: TGTGCCAGCTCACCTAATCTCTACGAGCAGTACTTC. Its translation is CASSPNLYEQYF.

V usage is TRBV6-2 or TRBV6-3 and J usage is TRBJ1-5; 7 nucleotides align to TRBD1. From germline, CDR1 is MNHEY and CDR2 SVGEGT. V lost 2 bases to trimming and J lost 5 bases; unmatched junction nucleotides: 6. CDR3 length equals 15 residues. CDR3 DNA: TGTGCCAGCAGTTACAGGGGGCGCGGGGATCAGCCCCAGCATTTT. Translated, it gives CASSYRGRGDQPQHF.

The chain links TRBV24-1 to TRBJ2-7; perhaps TRBD2 as D (6 bases). Trimming shortened V by 11 bases and J by 0 bases, and 10 bases separated the two germline ends. Per germline, CDR1 KGHDR and CDR2 SFDVKD. The CDR3 is 12 residues long. The CDR3: CAIPGSSYEQYV. The CDR3 coding sequence is TGTGCCATCCCCGGGAGCTCCTACGAGCAGTACGTC.

This sequence joins TRBV9 and TRBJ1-1, with D tentatively TRBD1 (6 bases). The CDR3 length is 13 residues. Germline V gives CDR1 SGDLS, CDR2 YYNGEE. V shed 0 bases and J shed 8 bases, with 11 bases lying between them. The chain's CDR3 is CASSVDGGLEAFF. CDR3 in DNA: TGTGCCAGCAGCGTAGATGGGGGCTTGGAAGCTTTCTTT.

The chain recombines TRBV7-6 with TRBJ1-3; D unclear. V lost 1 base and J lost 3, with 19 bases in between. This CDR3 is 18 amino acids long. The germline V gene encodes CDR1 SGHVS and CDR2 FNYEAQ. As DNA, the CDR3 is TGTGCCAGCAGCTTAGACTTGGGTTCACGGGGAAGTGGAAACACCATATATTTT. This codes for CASSLDLGSRGSGNTIYF.

This chain connects TRBV9 to TRBJ2-3; 7 bases fit TRBD2. The CDR3 runs 14 residues. CDR1 SGDLS and CDR2 YYNGEE come from the germline V gene. The V segment lost 3 bases and the J segment 4 bases; nucleotides outside the gene matches: 5. For the CDR3, the DNA is TGTGCCAGCAGCGCCGGACTAGAAGCAGATACGCAGTATTTT. Its protein product is CASSAGLEADTQYF.

The chain links TRBV4-1 to TRBJ2-7; D is perhaps TRBD2 (5 bases). V was shortened by 0 bases and J by 3 bases, with 15 bases between the two germline ends. Germline V gene data show CDR1 as MGHRA and CDR2 as YSYEKL. The CDR3 is 16 amino acids. The CDR3 sequence is CASSQDLIIGVYEQYV. CDR3 nucleotide sequence: TGCGCCAGCAGCCAAGATCTCATAATCGGGGTCTACGAGCAGTACGTC.

The V gene is TRBV11-2, the J gene TRBJ2-1, with 8 bases matching TRBD2. The CDR3 has 16 amino acids. Germline-derived CDR1 and CDR2 are SGHAT and FQNNGV. With V trimmed by 3 bases and J by 7 bases, 11 bases remained unmatched. CDR3: CASSFPQREPSNEQFF. The CDR3 DNA follows: TGTGCCAGCAGCTTCCCCCAGCGGGAGCCTTCTAATGAGCAGTTCTTC.

This chain connects TRBV10-2 to TRBJ1-5; 8 bases line up with TRBD1. Germline CDR1 is WSHSY and CDR2 is SAAADI. The junction had 8 bases not matched to a gene; V was cut back by 5 bases and J by 5 bases. The CDR3 is 15 amino acids. CDR3 region: CASSPLGTGDQPQHF. In DNA, the CDR3 is TGCGCCAGCAGTCCCCTCGGGACAGGAGATCAGCCCCAGCATTTT.

V gene TRBV6-5 combines with J gene TRBJ2-2; perhaps TRBD1 as D (6 bases). V shed 6 bases and J shed 6 bases, with 11 bases lying between them. Germline V gene lookup returns CDR1 MNHEY and CDR2 SVGAGI. This CDR3 contains 13 residues. The CDR3 DNA reads as TGTGCCAGCAGGGGAACAGGGTCCGGGGAGCTGTTTTTT. Amino acid sequence: CASRGTGSGELFF.

This clone appeared a single time. J is TRBJ2-7 and V is TRBV2, with 7 bases lining up with TRBD1. Trimming at V came to 7 bases and at J to 2 bases, leaving 14 bases not matched to a gene. CDR1 is SNHLY and CDR2 is FYNNEI in the germline V gene. The CDR3 has 16 amino acids. CDR3 loop: CASNEPGQVGTYEQYF. CDR3 sequence (DNA): TGTGCCAGCAACGAACCCGGACAGGTTGGTACCTACGAGCAGTACTTC.

The chain links TRBV4-2 to TRBJ2-6; 10 bases line up with TRBD1. The CDR3 loop spans 19 amino acids. The V and J ends lost 0 bases and 1 base, in that order; junction bases with no gene match: 6. Germline values: CDR1 LGHNA, CDR2 YNFKEQ. The CDR3 coding sequence is TGTGCCAGCAGCCAAGATCGGGACAGGGGCTATTCTGGGGCCAACGTCCTGACTTTC. Translated, it gives CASSQDRDRGYSGANVLTF.

The chain combines TRBV11-1 with TRBJ2-7; tentatively, D is TRBD1 (6 bases). CDR1 and CDR2 from the germline V gene are SGHAT and FQDESV (reference sequence). V was clipped by 3 bases and J by 5 bases, with 11 bases between them. This CDR3 region has 13 residues. The CDR3 region is CASSFGTRDEQYV. The CDR3 DNA follows: TGTGCCAGCAGCTTCGGGACAAGGGACGAGCAGTACGTC.

There are a few counts of this clone. V and J are TRBV19 and TRBJ1-1; the D is unclear. The CDR3 is made up of 14 amino acids. Germline CDR1 and CDR2: LNHDA and SQIVND (reference sequence). V gave up 5 bases and J gave up 8 bases, with 18 bases separating them. The CDR3 nucleotides are TGTGCCAGTAGTTCCACCGACACCGGTGGAGAAGCTTTCTTT. Protein: CASSSTDTGGEAFF.

The chain carries TRBV5-6 and TRBJ1-3, with 7 bases aligning to TRBD1. Germline V gene data show CDR1 as SGHDT and CDR2 as YYEEEE. V trimming: 5 bases; J trimming: 3 bases; junction bases outside the gene matches: 8. CDR3 size: 15 residues. CDR3 amino acids: CASSLQGINGNTIYF. CDR3 bases: TGTGCCAGCAGTCTACAGGGGATCAATGGAAACACCATATATTTT. Based on the CDR3 plus reference TRBV5-6 and TRBJ1-3, the full variable domain is DAGVTQSPTHLIKTRGQQVTLRCSPKSGHDTVSWYQQALGQGPQFIFQYYEEEERQRGNFPDRFSGHQFPNYSSELNVNALLLGDSALYLCASSLQGINGNTIYFGEGSWLTVV.

This clone was found once. CDR3 sequence (DNA): TGTGCCAGCAGATCCGGGACAGGGTCATACAATGAGCAGTTCTTC. It codes for CASRSGTGSYNEQFF. The V and J genes are TRBV6-5 and TRBJ2-1, with 9 nucleotides matching TRBD1. V lost 6 bases to trimming and J lost 4 bases; unmatched junction nucleotides: 7. Per germline, CDR1 MNHEY and CDR2 SVGAGI. The CDR3 has 15 amino acids.

The rearrangement links TRBV6-5 to TRBJ2-1, with 10 bases matching TRBD2. Looked up from germline, CDR1 is MNHEY and CDR2 is SVGAGI. V trimming: 5 bases; J trimming: 8 bases; junction bases outside the gene matches: 6. The CDR3 is 14 amino acids. The CDR3 protein is CASSPLAGSHEQFF. The DNA for the CDR3 is TGTGCCAGCAGTCCACTAGCGGGATCTCATGAGCAGTTCTTC.

V is TRBV4-1 and J is TRBJ2-1; D remains ambiguous. Germline V gene data show CDR1 as MGHRA and CDR2 as YSYEKL. V lost 0 bases to trimming and J lost 4 bases, with 13 bases between them. The CDR3 contains 16 residues. The CDR3 loop reads CASSQDLIAPYNEQFF. The CDR3, as DNA: TGCGCCAGCAGCCAAGATCTAATCGCACCTTACAATGAGCAGTTCTTC.

This chain connects TRBV2 to TRBJ1-2; TRBD1 agrees at 7 bases. V shed 5 bases and J 8 bases; nucleotides not matched to a gene: 8. The CDR3 runs 13 residues. The germline CDR1 and CDR2 sequences are SNHLY and FYNNEI. CDR3 amino acids: CASSIDRARGYTF. The CDR3 DNA is TGTGCCAGCAGTATCGACAGGGCTAGGGGCTACACCTTC.

CDR3 DNA: TGTGCCAGCAGTCCCGGGACAGGGAGAGCCAAAAACATTCAGTACTTC. Translating gives CASSPGTGRAKNIQYF. The rearrangement uses TRBV27 and TRBJ2-4; 9 bases are a match to TRBD1. Trimming cost V 5 bases and J 0 bases; bases outside gene matches: 5. The CDR3 contains 16 residues. Germline lookup yields CDR1 MNHEY and CDR2 SMNVEV (reference sequence).

The rearrangement joins TRBV30 to TRBJ1-3; TRBD1 might be the D (6 bases). Germline CDR1 and CDR2: GTSNPN and SVGIG (reference sequence). Between the trimmed V and J ends, which lost 4 bases and 2 bases, there was a span of 9 bases. This CDR3 spans 13 amino acids. CDR3 sequence reads: CAWTRGTGNTIYF. In DNA, the CDR3 is TGTGCCTGGACCAGGGGAACTGGAAACACCATATATTTT.

V usage is TRBV29-1 and J usage is TRBJ1-5, with a tentative D call TRBD1 (5 bases). Trimming left V 7 bases short and J 1 base short, with 14 bases between. Looked up from germline, CDR1 is SQVTM and CDR2 is ANQGSEA. The CDR3 contains 14 residues. This chain's CDR3 is CSARDSGSNQPQHF. Here the CDR3 DNA reads TGCAGCGCCCGGGACTCTGGGAGCAATCAGCCCCAGCATTTT.

A few counts support this clone. This rearrangement joins TRBV11-2 to TRBJ2-1; 8 bases align to TRBD2. The V and J ends lost 5 bases and 3 bases, in that order; junction bases with no gene match: 3. This CDR3 has 14 residues. CDR1 SGHAT and CDR2 FQNNGV come from the germline V gene. CDR3 coding DNA: TGTGCCAGCAGCCCAAGCGGGAGCTACAATGAGCAGTTCTTC. Its translation is CASSPSGSYNEQFF. The variable domain in full, completed from reference TRBV11-2 and TRBJ2-1, reads EAGVAQSPRYKIIEKRQSVAFWCNPISGHATLYWYQQILGQGPKLLIQFQNNGVVDDSQLPKDRFSAERLKGVDSTLKIQPAKLEDSAVYLCASSPSGSYNEQFFGPGTRLTVL.

This clone has only a few counts. Other nucleotide sequences from this sample produce the same CDR3. The genes are TRBV3-1 (or the pseudogene TRBV3-2) and TRBJ1-4, with 7 bases lining up with TRBD1. The CDR3 is 15 residues long. Germline values: CDR1 LGHDT, CDR2 YNNKEL (reference sequence). Losses at the gene ends were 2 bases for V and 0 bases for J; bases not matched to a gene: 0. CDR3 DNA: TGTGCCAGCAGCCAAACAGGGGCAACTAATGAAAAACTGTTTTTT. Protein: CASSQTGATNEKLFF.

V gene TRBV29-1 combines with J gene TRBJ1-4, with a tentative D call TRBD1 (5 bases). V was cut by 7 bases and J by 8 bases, with 11 bases left in between. The CDR3 length is 11 residues. The V gene's germline CDR1 is SQVTM and CDR2 ANQGSEA. The CDR3 sequence is CSAGTLEKLFF. The CDR3, as DNA: TGCAGCGCCGGGACTCTGGAAAAACTGTTTTTT.

The J gene is TRBJ1-1, the V gene TRBV27; the match to TRBD1 covers 8 bases. The CDR3 consists of 13 residues. Germline CDR1 and CDR2: MNHEY and SMNVEV (reference sequence). V lost 3 bases to trimming and J lost 8 bases; unmatched junction nucleotides: 5. CDR3 sequence (DNA): TGTGCCAGCAGTTTTGGGCAGGGGGCAGAAGCTTTCTTT. Translated, it gives CASSFGQGAEAFF.